This TCR beta chain was profiled in a study of cytomegalovirus exposure and HLA in healthy donors. This clone has only one observation. Its antigen is unidentified. This table comes from immunoSEQ multiplex PCR, and its TCRdb copy is limited to in-frame clones, with some not included. The sample contains a few hundred thousand clones, 86% of which appear only once. In germline, CDR1 is SEHNR, CDR2 FQNEAQ (reference sequence). This CDR3 is built from 14 residues. The V and J ends lost 3 bases and 5 bases respectively, with 13 bases between them. Study-wide findings and caveats: Later, an analysis found that TCR clusters from the first cohort tended to co-occur in the roughly 110 validation repertoires.

The TCR was taken from a woman aged 18 to 35 in good health and CMV-seronegative. Sequencing used PBMCs. This sequence joins TRBV7-9 and TRBJ1-1, with D possibly being TRBD1 (6 bases). In DNA, the CDR3 is TGTGCCAGCAGCTTCTTGGAGGGGGGGACTGAAGCTTTCTTT. Its translation is CASSFLEGGTEAFF.